The clone carrying this TCR beta chain was counted only a few times. The data were obtained in a study of blood T cell repertoires in COVID-19. As for the study in general: In each case, the material was cDNA or gDNA derived from T cells, B-cell-depleted T cells, or PBMCs.

Germline loops: CDR1 SNHLY, CDR2 FYNNEI. The CDR3 length is 13 residues. The V and J ends lost 4 bases and 3 bases respectively, with 9 bases between them. Method: immunoSEQ multiplex PCR; TCRdb's copy keeps in-frame clones and lacks some. The sample records 120,000 or so clones, approximately 87% being singletons. Sample: peripheral blood. V gene TRBV2 combines with J gene TRBJ1-2, with D unresolved. This TCR derives from a woman between 50 and 59 years old with acute or convalescent COVID-19. The CDR3 is CASSGITHYGYTF. The CDR3 nucleotides read TGTGCCAGCAGTGGTATCACTCACTATGGCTACACCTTC.